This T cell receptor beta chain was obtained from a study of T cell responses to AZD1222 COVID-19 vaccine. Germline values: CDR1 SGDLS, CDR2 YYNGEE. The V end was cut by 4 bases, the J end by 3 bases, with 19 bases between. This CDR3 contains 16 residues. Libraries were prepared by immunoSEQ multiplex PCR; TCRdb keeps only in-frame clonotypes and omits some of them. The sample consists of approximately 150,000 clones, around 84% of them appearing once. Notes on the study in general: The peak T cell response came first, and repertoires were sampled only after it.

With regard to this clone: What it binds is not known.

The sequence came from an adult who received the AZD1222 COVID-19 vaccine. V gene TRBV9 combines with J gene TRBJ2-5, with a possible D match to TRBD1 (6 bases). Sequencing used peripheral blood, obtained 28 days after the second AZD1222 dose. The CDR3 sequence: CASSRTLSSGEETQYF. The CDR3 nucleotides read TGTGCCAGCAGCCGAACCCTATCATCAGGGGAAGAGACCCAGTACTTC.